The clone carrying this TCR beta chain was detected a few times. The data stem from a study of blood T cell repertoires in COVID-19. Trimming removed 3 bases from V and 4 bases from J, with 15 bases in between. The germline V gene has CDR1 MNHEY and CDR2 SVGAGI. The CDR3 has 15 residues. Data came from immunoSEQ multiplex PCR; TCRdb stores just in-frame clones and leaves some out. The sample has approximately 110,000 clones; roughly 82% are singletons. The gene calls are TRBV6-5 and TRBJ1-1; D unclear. Sequences were obtained from peripheral blood. The TCR originated in a middle-aged woman with acute or convalescent COVID-19. The CDR3 DNA reads as TGTGCCAGCAGTTATTTCAGCCTCGGGAGCACTGAAGCTTTCTTT. This sequence encodes CASSYFSLGSTEAFF.